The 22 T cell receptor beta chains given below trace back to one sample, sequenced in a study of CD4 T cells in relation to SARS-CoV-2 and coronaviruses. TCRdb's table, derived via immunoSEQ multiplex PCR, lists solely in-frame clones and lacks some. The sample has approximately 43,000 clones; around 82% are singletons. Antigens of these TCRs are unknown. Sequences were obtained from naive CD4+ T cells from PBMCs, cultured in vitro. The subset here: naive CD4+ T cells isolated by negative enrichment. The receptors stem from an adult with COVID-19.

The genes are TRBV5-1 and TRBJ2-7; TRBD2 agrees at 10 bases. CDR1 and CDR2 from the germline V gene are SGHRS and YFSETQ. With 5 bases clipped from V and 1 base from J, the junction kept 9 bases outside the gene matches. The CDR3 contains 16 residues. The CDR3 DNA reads TGCGCCAGCAGACCGACCCCGACTAGCGGGTCCTACGAGCAGTACTTC. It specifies CASRPTPTSGSYEQYF.

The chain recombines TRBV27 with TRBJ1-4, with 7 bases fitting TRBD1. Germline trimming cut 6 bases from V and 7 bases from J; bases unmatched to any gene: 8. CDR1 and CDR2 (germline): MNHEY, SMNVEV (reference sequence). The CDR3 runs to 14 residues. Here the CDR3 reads CASSIRQGSEKLFF. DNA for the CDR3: TGTGCCAGCAGCATTCGACAGGGAAGTGAAAAACTGTTTTTT.

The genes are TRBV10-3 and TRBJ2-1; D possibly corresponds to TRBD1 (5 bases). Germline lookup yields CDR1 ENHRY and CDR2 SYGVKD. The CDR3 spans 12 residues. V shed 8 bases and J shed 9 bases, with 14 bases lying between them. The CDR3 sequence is CAISQGTGEQFF. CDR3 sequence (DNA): TGTGCCATCTCTCAGGGCACGGGTGAGCAGTTCTTC.

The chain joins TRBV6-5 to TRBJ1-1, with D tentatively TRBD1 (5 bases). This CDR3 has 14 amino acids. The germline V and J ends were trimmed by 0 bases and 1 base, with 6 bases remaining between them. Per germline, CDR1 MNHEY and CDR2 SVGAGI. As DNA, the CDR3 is TGTGCCAGCAGTTACTCGGGGGGGAACACTGAAGCTTTCTTT. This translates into CASSYSGGNTEAFF.

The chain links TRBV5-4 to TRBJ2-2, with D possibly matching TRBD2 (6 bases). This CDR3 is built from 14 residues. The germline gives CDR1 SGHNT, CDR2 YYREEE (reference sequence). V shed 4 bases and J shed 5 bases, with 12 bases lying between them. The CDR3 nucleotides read TGTGCCAGCAGCCGGGGCGGGACGACCGGGGAGCTGTTTTTT. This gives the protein CASSRGGTTGELFF.

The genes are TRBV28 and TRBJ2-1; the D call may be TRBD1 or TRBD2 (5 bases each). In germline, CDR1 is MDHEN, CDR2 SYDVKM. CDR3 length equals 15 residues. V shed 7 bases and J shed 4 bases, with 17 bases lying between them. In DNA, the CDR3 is TGTGCCAGCACCCTTGGGACCGAAAGATACAATGAGCAGTTCTTC. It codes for CASTLGTERYNEQFF.

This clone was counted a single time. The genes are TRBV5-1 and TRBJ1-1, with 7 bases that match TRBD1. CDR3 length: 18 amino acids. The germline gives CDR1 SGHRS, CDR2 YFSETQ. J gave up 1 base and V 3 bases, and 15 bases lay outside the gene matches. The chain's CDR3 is CASSSRLQGRKPNTEAFF. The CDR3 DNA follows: TGCGCCAGCAGCTCTCGACTACAGGGGCGGAAGCCGAACACTGAAGCTTTCTTT. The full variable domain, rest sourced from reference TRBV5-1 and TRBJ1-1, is KAGVTQTPRYLIKTRGQQVTLSCSPISGHRSVSWYQQTPGQGLQFLFEYFSETQRNKGNFPGRFSGRQFSNSRSEMNVSTLELGDSALYLCASSSRLQGRKPNTEAFFGQGTRLTVV.

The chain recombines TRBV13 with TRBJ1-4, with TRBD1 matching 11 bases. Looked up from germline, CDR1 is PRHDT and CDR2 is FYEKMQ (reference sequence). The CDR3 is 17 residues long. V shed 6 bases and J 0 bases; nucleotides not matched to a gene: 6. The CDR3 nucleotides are TGTGCCAGCAGTTGGGGACAGGGGGGAGCAACTAATGAAAAACTGTTTTTT. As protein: CASSWGQGGATNEKLFF.

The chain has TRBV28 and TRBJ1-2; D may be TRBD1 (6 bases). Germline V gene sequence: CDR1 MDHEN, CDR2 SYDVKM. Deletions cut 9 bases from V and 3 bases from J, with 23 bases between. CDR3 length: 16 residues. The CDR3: CASSLSRGVGDYGYTF. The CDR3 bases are TGTGCCAGTAGCCTTTCGAGGGGGGTAGGTGACTATGGCTACACCTTC.

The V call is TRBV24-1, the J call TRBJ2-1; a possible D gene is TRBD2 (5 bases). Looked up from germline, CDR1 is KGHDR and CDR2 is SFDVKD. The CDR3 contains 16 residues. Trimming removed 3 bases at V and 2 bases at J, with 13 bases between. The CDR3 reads CATSDRIRETYNEQFF. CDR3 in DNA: TGTGCCACCAGTGATCGGATCCGGGAAACCTACAATGAGCAGTTCTTC.

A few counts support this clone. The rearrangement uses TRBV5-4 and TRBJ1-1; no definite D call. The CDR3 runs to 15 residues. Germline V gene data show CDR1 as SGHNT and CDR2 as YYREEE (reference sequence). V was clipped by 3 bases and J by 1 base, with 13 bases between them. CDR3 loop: CASSSARETNTEAFF. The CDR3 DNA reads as TGTGCCAGCAGCTCTGCTCGGGAAACGAACACTGAAGCTTTCTTT.

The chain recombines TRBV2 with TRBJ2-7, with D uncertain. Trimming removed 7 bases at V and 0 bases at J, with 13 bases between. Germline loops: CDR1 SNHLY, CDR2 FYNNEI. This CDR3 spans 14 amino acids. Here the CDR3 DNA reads TGTGCCAGCACCGTGGACCGTAACTCCTACGAGCAGTACTTC. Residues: CASTVDRNSYEQYF.

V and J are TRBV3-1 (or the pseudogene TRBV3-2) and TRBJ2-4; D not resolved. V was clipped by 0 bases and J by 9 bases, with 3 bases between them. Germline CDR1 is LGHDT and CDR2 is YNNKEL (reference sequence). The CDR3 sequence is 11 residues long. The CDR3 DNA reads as TGTGCCAGCAGCCAAGAGCGCATTCAGTACTTC. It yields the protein CASSQERIQYF.

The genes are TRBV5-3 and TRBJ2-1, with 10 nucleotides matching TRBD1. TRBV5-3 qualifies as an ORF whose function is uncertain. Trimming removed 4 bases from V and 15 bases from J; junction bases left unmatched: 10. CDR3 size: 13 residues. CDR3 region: CARSPAMGQGTFF. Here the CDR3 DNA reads TGTGCCAGAAGCCCGGCCATGGGACAGGGGACGTTCTTC.

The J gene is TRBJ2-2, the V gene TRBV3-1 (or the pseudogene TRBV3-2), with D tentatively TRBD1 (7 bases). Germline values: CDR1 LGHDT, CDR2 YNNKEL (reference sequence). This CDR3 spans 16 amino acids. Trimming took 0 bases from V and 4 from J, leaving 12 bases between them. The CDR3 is CASSQDYRGGTGELFF. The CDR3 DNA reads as TGTGCCAGCAGCCAAGATTACAGGGGAGGCACCGGGGAGCTGTTTTTT.

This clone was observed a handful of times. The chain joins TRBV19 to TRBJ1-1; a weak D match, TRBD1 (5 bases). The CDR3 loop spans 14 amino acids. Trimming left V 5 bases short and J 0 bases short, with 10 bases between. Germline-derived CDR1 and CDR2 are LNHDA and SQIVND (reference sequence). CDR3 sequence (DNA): TGTGCCAGTAGTTCCTGGGGGGTGAACACTGAAGCTTTCTTT. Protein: CASSSWGVNTEAFF. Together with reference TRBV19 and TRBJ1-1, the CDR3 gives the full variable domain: DGGITQSPKYLFRKEGQNVTLSCEQNLNHDAMYWYRQDPGQGLRLIYYSQIVNDFQKGDIAEGYSVSREKKESFPLTVTSAQKNPTAFYLCASSSWGVNTEAFFGQGTRLTVV.

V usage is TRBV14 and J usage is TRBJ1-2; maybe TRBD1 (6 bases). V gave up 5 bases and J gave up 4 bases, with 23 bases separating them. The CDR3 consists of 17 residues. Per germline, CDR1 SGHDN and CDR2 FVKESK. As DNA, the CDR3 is TGTGCCAGCAGCATAAGCCAGGGGCGCGGGGTCGGCTATGGCTACACCTTC. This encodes CASSISQGRGVGYGYTF. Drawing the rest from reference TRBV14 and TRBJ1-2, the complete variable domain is EAGVTQFPSHSVIEKGQTVTLRCDPISGHDNLYWYRRVMGKEIKFLLHFVKESKQDESGMPNNRFLAERTGGTYSTLKVQPAELEDSGVYFCASSISQGRGVGYGYTFGSGTRLTVV.

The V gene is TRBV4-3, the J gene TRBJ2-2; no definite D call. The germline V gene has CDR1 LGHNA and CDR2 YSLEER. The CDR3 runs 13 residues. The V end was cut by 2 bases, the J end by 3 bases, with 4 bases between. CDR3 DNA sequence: TGCGCCAGCAGCCAATGGGACACCGGGGAGCTGTTTTTT. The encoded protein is CASSQWDTGELFF.

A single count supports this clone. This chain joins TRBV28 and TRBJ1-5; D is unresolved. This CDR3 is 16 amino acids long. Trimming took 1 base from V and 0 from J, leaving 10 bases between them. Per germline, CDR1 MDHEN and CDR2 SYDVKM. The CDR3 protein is CASSLLSRFSNQPQHF. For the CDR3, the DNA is TGTGCCAGCAGTTTATTATCCAGATTTAGCAATCAGCCCCAGCATTTT.

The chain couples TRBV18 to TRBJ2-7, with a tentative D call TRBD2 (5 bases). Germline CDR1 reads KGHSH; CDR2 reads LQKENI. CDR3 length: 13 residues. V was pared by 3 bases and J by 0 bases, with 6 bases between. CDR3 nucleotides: TGTGCCAGCTCACCTGGGAGCTCCTACGAGCAGTACTTC. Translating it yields CASSPGSSYEQYF.

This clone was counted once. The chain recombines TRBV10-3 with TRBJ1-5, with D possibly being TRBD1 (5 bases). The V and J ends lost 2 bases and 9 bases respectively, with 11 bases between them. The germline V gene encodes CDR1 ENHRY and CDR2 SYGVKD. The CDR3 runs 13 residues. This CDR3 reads CAISEGHRRPQHF. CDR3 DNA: TGTGCCATCAGTGAGGGACACCGGAGGCCCCAGCATTTT.

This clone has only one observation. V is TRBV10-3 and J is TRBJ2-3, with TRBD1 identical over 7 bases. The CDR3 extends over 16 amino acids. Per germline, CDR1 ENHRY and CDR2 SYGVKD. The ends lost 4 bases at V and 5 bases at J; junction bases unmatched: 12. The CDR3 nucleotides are TGTGCCATCAGTGTTGGGAAGGTCGGGGACAGAGATACGCAGTATTTT. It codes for CAISVGKVGDRDTQYF.